These 24 T cell receptor beta chains originate from one sample sequenced in a study of CD8 T cells in ankylosing spondylitis. General study results and limits: One TCR beta motif, made up of 7 or 8 highly homologous variants, appeared characteristic of ankylosing spondylitis blood.

For these TCRs, the target antigens are not known. MiXCR, run by TCRdb on the 5' RACE reads, gives a single entry per CDR3 protein. This table holds fewer than 550,000 distinct CDR3 sequences, roughly 5.2% found once. Material: blood, either unsorted or a sorted T cell fraction (not recorded which). The receptors stem from a male donor with ankylosing spondylitis.

This clonotype was recorded at least ten times. This chain links TRBV6-6 with TRBJ2-3; D unclear. The CDR3 consists of 13 residues. Germline assignment: CDR1 MNHNY and CDR2 SVGAGI (reference sequence). V lost 6 bases and J 2 bases, leaving 9 bases between the germline ends. CDR3 DNA sequence: TGTGCCAGCAGGTACGGAGACACAGATACGCAGTATTTT. It is translated as CASRYGDTDTQYF.

This clonotype showed up many times. The V and J genes are TRBV4-3 and TRBJ2-3; perhaps D is TRBD1 or TRBD2 (5 bases each). Germline loops: CDR1 LGHNA, CDR2 YSLEER. The length of the CDR3 is 15 residues. V dropped 4 bases and J dropped 4 bases, with 15 bases sitting between them. The CDR3 sequence is CASSRGVTGPDTQYF. CDR3 nucleotide sequence: TGCGCCAGCAGCCGAGGGGTTACCGGCCCAGATACGCAGTATTTT.

J is TRBJ2-1 and V is TRBV6-1; D might be TRBD2 (6 bases). The CDR3 is made up of 12 amino acids. Germline V gene sequence: CDR1 MNHNS, CDR2 SASEGT. V gave up 7 bases and J gave up 5 bases, with 9 bases separating them. CDR3 coding DNA: TGTGCCAGCACCACGGGGGACAATGAGCAGTTCTTC. This translates into CASTTGDNEQFF.

This clonotype was seen many times. The CDR3 nucleotides read TGTGCCAGCAGTTTTCAGGTTAGGACAGATACGCAGTATTTT. This codes for CASSFQVRTDTQYF. This rearrangement joins TRBV12-3 or TRBV12-4 to TRBJ2-3; D call uncertain. CDR3 size: 14 residues. The ends were cut back, 3 bases at V and 3 bases at J, with 10 bases in the middle.

This clonotype was found many times. This rearrangement joins TRBV7-2 to TRBJ2-1; unclear D gene. Trimming took 1 base from V and 4 from J, leaving 11 bases between them. Germline values: CDR1 SGHTA, CDR2 FQGNSA. The CDR3 spans 15 residues. The CDR3 DNA sequence: TGTGCCAGCAGCTTAGGCACAAATACTTACAATGAGCAGTTCTTC. It encodes CASSLGTNTYNEQFF.

This clonotype was seen at least ten times. The chain uses TRBV29-1 and TRBJ2-3, with 15 nucleotides matching TRBD2. CDR3 size: 14 residues. The germline V gene encodes CDR1 SQVTM and CDR2 ANQGSEA. V was pared by 7 bases and J by 5 bases, with 4 bases of the junction left unmatched. The chain's CDR3 is CSAEGLAGGDTQYF. CDR3 DNA sequence: TGCAGCGCCGAGGGACTAGCGGGAGGAGATACGCAGTATTTT.

This clonotype showed up just a few times. This chain joins TRBV7-3 and TRBJ2-5; no definite D call. Germline CDR1 and CDR2: SGHTA and FQGTGA. The CDR3 has 13 amino acids. The V and J ends lost 1 base and 4 bases respectively, with 7 bases between them. CDR3 nucleotides: TGTGCCAGCAGCTTAAGATGGGGAGAGACCCAGTACTTC. This encodes CASSLRWGETQYF.

The chain combines TRBV7-2 with TRBJ2-5; perhaps TRBD2 as D (7 bases). The CDR3 runs 16 residues. V lost 3 bases, J lost 4 bases, and 18 bases lay in between. Germline values: CDR1 SGHTA, CDR2 FQGNSA. CDR3 sequence: CASSFHRGGASETQYF. Here the CDR3 DNA reads TGTGCCAGCAGCTTCCATCGAGGGGGGGCGTCAGAGACCCAGTACTTC. Full variable domain (outside the CDR3, taken from reference TRBV7-2 and TRBJ2-5): GAGVSQSPSNKVTEKGKDVELRCDPISGHTALYWYRQSLGQGLEFLIYFQGNSAPDKSGLPSDRFSAERTGGSVSTLTIQRTQQEDSAVYLCASSFHRGGASETQYFGPGTRLLVL.

About this clonotype itself: A much larger clone lies a single base off, so this may be a read error. This chain joins TRBV29-1 and TRBJ1-2; D may be TRBD1 (6 bases). The CDR3 totals 12 residues. In germline, CDR1 is SQVTM, CDR2 ANQGSEA. CDR3 region: CRVDRTNYGYTF. CDR3 nucleotide sequence: TGCAGAGTCGACAGGACTAACTATGGCTACACCTTC.

This clonotype has ten or more counts. This chain links TRBV25-1 with TRBJ2-7; maybe TRBD2 (5 bases). CDR1 is MGHDK, CDR2 SYGVNS, per germline. Trimming took off 4 bases at V and 0 bases at J, with 13 bases between the two ends. There are 15 residues in the CDR3. The CDR3 sequence is CASSAMLAYSYEQYF. CDR3 coding DNA: TGTGCCAGCAGTGCAATGCTAGCCTACTCCTACGAGCAGTACTTC.

This clonotype has ten or more counts. This chain links TRBV10-3 with TRBJ1-4; 8 bases line up with TRBD1. There are 15 residues in the CDR3. V lost 3 bases, J lost 5 bases, and 5 bases stayed unmatched. The germline V gene has CDR1 ENHRY and CDR2 SYGVKD. CDR3 protein: CAISDPGQGNEKLFF. CDR3 nucleotides: TGTGCCATCAGTGATCCCGGACAGGGAAATGAAAAACTGTTTTTT.

This clonotype came up many times. V and J are TRBV11-2 and TRBJ1-5; D gene ambiguous. V lost 1 base, J lost 0 bases, and 7 bases lay in between. The length of the CDR3 is 15 residues. Germline-derived CDR1 and CDR2 are SGHAT and FQNNGV. The CDR3: CASSLGPYSNQPQHF. The CDR3 bases are TGTGCCAGCAGCTTAGGACCGTATAGCAATCAGCCCCAGCATTTT.

This clonotype was seen ten or more times. The chain uses TRBV20-1 and TRBJ2-7, with 8 bases lining up with TRBD1. The ends lost 5 bases at V and 7 bases at J; junction bases unmatched: 13. Germline assignment: CDR1 DFQATT and CDR2 SNEGSKA (reference sequence). There are 14 residues in the CDR3. This CDR3 reads CSAYRGNPFGEQYF. The CDR3 region has the DNA TGCAGTGCTTACAGGGGGAACCCCTTCGGGGAGCAGTACTTC.

This clonotype occurred many times. CDR3: CASSLDSPSNSPLHF. CDR3 coding DNA: TGTGCCAGCAGTCTGGACAGCCCATCTAATTCACCCCTCCACTTT. The chain has TRBV12-3 or TRBV12-4 and TRBJ1-6; TRBD1 is a possible D gene (6 bases). The germline V and J ends were trimmed by 5 bases and 6 bases, with 14 bases remaining between them. This CDR3 region has 15 residues.

This clonotype appeared a few times. The V gene is TRBV11-3, the J gene TRBJ2-1, with 9 bases aligning to TRBD1. CDR1 and CDR2 (germline): SGHNT, YENEEA. J gave up 3 bases and V 5 bases, and 8 bases lay outside the gene matches. The CDR3 consists of 16 residues. CDR3 bases: TGTGCCAGCAGCGTAACCGGGACAGGGAACTACAATGAGCAGTTCTTC. Amino acids: CASSVTGTGNYNEQFF.

The chain couples TRBV5-1 to TRBJ2-1, with a possible D match to TRBD2 (5 bases). V lost 3 bases and J lost 9, with 22 bases in between. Germline V lookup: CDR1 SGHRS, CDR2 YFSETQ. CDR3 length equals 16 residues. CDR3 sequence (DNA): TGCGCCAGCAGCTACCTCGTCGCGGGTCCGGGCGGTGAGCAGTTCTTC. The encoded protein is CASSYLVAGPGGEQFF.

This clonotype has ten or more counts. This chain connects TRBV20-1 to TRBJ2-7; TRBD2 agrees at 7 bases. The CDR3 is made up of 16 amino acids. The germline gives CDR1 DFQATT, CDR2 SNEGSKA (reference sequence). The CDR3 region has the DNA TGCAGCCCTTATCAGTGGCTAGCGGATCTCTCCTACGAGCAGTACTTC. Its translation is CSPYQWLADLSYEQYF.

This clonotype was seen a few times. The chain employs TRBV24-1 and TRBJ2-1; D ambiguous. The CDR3 runs to 13 residues. Trimming took off 9 bases at V and 3 bases at J, with 11 bases between the two ends. CDR1 and CDR2 (germline): KGHDR, SFDVKD. This CDR3 is CATVGWDYNEQFF. CDR3 DNA sequence: TGTGCCACCGTGGGGTGGGACTACAATGAGCAGTTCTTC.

This clonotype has a count of ten or more. The chain links TRBV27 to TRBJ2-5, with TRBD2 matching 7 bases. J lost 2 bases, V lost 6 bases, and 6 bases had no gene match. Germline lookup yields CDR1 MNHEY and CDR2 SMNVEV (reference sequence). This CDR3 spans 14 amino acids. The CDR3 region is CASRVLAAQETQYF. The CDR3, as DNA: TGTGCCAGCAGAGTGCTAGCGGCTCAAGAGACCCAGTACTTC.

This clonotype was recorded at least ten times. J is TRBJ2-1 and V is TRBV7-8; either TRBD1 or TRBD2 may supply D (5 bases each). V was cut by 2 bases and J by 3 bases, with 17 bases left in between. The CDR3 length is 17 residues. Germline values: CDR1 SGHVS, CDR2 FQNEAQ. CDR3 sequence (DNA): TGTGCCAGCAGCTTAAATGATCCGGGACCAGACTACAATGAGCAGTTCTTC. It encodes CASSLNDPGPDYNEQFF.

This clonotype occurred many times. The chain joins TRBV27 to TRBJ1-4, with a weak D call TRBD1 (5 bases). Trimming cost V 4 bases and J 7 bases, with 16 bases left between them. CDR1 is MNHEY and CDR2 is SMNVEV in the germline V gene (reference sequence). CDR3 length equals 15 residues. The CDR3 here is CASSSIPGRLEKLFF. CDR3 coding DNA: TGTGCCAGCAGTTCGATCCCGGGACGGCTTGAAAAACTGTTTTTT.

This clonotype was seen repeatedly, ten times or more. The gene calls are TRBV20-1 and TRBJ1-1; TRBD1 matches at 9 bases. CDR1 DFQATT and CDR2 SNEGSKA come from the germline V gene (reference sequence). J was trimmed by 5 bases and V by 5 bases; bases with no gene match: 15. CDR3 length: 16 amino acids. CDR3 sequence reads: CSAALGVQGANTEAFF. CDR3 DNA sequence: TGCAGTGCTGCCCTTGGTGTACAGGGGGCGAATACTGAAGCTTTCTTT.

This clonotype was seen ten or more times. The chain uses TRBV18 and TRBJ2-7; D is undetermined. Trimming cost V 6 bases and J 4 bases, with 13 bases left between them. The germline V gene has CDR1 KGHSH and CDR2 LQKENI. The length of the CDR3 is 13 residues. The CDR3: CASSPAVVYEQYF. CDR3 in DNA: TGTGCCAGCTCTCCCGCAGTCGTTTACGAGCAGTACTTC.

The chain is built from TRBV29-1 and TRBJ1-5, with 7 bases identical to TRBD1. The CDR3 spans 13 residues. Germline V gene lookup returns CDR1 SQVTM and CDR2 ANQGSEA. With V trimmed by 5 bases and J by 4 bases, 5 bases remained unmatched. The CDR3 protein is CSVQGQPNQPQHF. CDR3 in DNA: TGCAGCGTTCAGGGACAGCCAAATCAGCCCCAGCATTTT.